This paragraph covers one T cell receptor beta chain sequence. What it binds is not known. CDR3 length equals 14 residues. Per germline, CDR1 SQVTM and CDR2 ANQGSEA. Trimming removed 5 bases from V and 2 bases from J, with 16 bases in between. The sample originates from a study of CD8+ T cells in alopecia areata. Study information: Treatment of the treated patients consisted of oral tofacitinib, 5 to 10 mg twice daily. Percentage of affected scalp area was the basis on which treated patients' severity was scored. Findings of the study overall: It was lesional scalp, especially alopecia totalis/universalis, that showed higher clonality than normal scalp.

Extracted from the samples, RNA was reverse transcribed into cDNA to serve as the sequencing template. TCRdb's copy holds only in-frame clones and misses some; the assay was immunoSEQ multiplex PCR. The table lists under 150,000 clones, 65% to 90% of them singletons. Treatment: oral pan-JAK inhibitor, 5-10 mg twice daily. This clonotype originated in a human donor with alopecia areata. The genes are TRBV29-1 and TRBJ2-7, with D perhaps matching TRBD1 (6 bases). Material: CD8+ T cells sorted from blood, obtained at week 4, from a patient treated with tofacitinib. CDR3 protein: CSVLPGTPTYEQYF. The CDR3 nucleotides read TGCAGCGTTCTTCCCGGGACACCGACCTACGAGCAGTACTTC.